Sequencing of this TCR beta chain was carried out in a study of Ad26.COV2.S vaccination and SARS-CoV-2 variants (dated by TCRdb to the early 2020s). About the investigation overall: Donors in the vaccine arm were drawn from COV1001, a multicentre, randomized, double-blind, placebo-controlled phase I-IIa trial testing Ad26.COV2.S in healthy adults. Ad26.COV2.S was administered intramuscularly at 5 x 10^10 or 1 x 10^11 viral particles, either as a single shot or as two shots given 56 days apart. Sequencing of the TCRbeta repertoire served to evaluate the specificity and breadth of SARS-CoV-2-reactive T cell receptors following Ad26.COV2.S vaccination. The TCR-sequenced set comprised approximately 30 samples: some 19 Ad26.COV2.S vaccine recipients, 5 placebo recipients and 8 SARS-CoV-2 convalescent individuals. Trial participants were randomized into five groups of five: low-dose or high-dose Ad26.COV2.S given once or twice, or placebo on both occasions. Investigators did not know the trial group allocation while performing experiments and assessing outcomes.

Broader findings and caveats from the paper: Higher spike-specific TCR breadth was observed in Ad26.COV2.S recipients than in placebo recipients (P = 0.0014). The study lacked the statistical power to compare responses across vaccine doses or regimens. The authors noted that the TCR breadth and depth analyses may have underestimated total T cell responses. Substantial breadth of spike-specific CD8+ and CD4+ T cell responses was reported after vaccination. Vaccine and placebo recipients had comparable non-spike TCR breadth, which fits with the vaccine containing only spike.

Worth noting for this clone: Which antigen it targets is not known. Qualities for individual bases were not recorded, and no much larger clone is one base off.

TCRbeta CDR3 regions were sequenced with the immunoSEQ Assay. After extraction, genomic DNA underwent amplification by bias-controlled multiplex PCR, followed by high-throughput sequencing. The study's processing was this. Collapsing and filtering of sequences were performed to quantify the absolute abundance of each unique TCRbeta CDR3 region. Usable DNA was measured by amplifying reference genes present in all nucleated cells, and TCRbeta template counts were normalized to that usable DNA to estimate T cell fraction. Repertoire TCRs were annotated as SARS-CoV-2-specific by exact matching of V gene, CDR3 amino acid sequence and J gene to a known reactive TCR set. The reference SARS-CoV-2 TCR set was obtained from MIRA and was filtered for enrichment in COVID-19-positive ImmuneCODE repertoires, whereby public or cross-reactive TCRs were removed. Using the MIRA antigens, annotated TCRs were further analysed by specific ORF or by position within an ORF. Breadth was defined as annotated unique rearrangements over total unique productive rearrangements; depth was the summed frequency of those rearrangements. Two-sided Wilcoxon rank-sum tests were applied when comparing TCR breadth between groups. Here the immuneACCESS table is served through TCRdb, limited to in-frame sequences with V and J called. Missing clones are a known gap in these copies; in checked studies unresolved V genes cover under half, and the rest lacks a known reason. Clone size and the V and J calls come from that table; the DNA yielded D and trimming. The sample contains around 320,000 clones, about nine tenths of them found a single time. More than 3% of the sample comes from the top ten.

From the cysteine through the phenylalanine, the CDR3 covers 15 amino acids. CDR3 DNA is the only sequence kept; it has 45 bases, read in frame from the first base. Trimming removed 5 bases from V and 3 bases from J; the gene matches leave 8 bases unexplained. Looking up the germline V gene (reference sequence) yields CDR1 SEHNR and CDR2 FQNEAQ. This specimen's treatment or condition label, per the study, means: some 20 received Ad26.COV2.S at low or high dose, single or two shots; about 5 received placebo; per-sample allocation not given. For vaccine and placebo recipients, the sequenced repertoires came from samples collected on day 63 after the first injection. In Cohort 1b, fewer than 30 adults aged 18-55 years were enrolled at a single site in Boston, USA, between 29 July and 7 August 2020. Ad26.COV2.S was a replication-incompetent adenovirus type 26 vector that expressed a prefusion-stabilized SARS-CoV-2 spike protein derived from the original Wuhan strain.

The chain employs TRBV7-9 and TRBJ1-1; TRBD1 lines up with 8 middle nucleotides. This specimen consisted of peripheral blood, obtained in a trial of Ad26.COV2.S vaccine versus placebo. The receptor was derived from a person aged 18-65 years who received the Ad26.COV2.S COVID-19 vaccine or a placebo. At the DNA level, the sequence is TGTGCCAGCAGCCCCCGAACAGGGGGGGACACTGAAGCTTTCTTT. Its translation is CASSPRTGGDTEAFF.